Following are 3 T cell receptor beta chains from one sample sequenced in a study of chronic HIV infection and antiretroviral therapy. Via MiXCR, TCRdb re-called the 5' RACE reads, giving one row per CDR3 protein. The profile shows 30,000 or so distinct CDR3 sequences, 7.5% to 10% of them singletons. Material for sequencing was peripheral blood. Every receptor here comes from an adult who had HIV and had not received antiretroviral therapy, or was an uninfected healthy control (not recorded which).

This clonotype was recorded a few times. The chain recombines TRBV20-1 with TRBJ1-6; 10 nucleotides agree with TRBD1. Germline V gene sequence: CDR1 DFQATT, CDR2 SNEGSKA (reference sequence). The CDR3 is 15 amino acids. Losses at the gene ends were 1 base for V and 6 bases for J; bases not matched to a gene: 3. This CDR3 reads CSARVTGGFNSPLHF. Here the CDR3 DNA reads TGCAGTGCTAGAGTGACAGGGGGCTTTAATTCACCCCTCCACTTT.

This clonotype was picked up a small number of times. The chain links TRBV11-1 to TRBJ2-3; 10 bases map to TRBD2. Trimming took 3 bases from V and 1 from J; bases not matched to a gene: 1. This CDR3 contains 15 residues. CDR1 SGHAT and CDR2 FQDESV come from the germline V gene (reference sequence). The CDR3 sequence: CASSFLAGGTDTQYF. CDR3 coding DNA: TGTGCCAGCAGCTTTCTAGCGGGGGGCACAGATACGCAGTATTTT.

This clonotype was recorded at least ten times. V usage is TRBV4-2 and J usage is TRBJ1-2, with 8 bases lining up with TRBD1. With 1 base clipped from V and 3 bases from J, the junction kept 4 bases outside the gene matches. The germline gives CDR1 LGHNA, CDR2 YNFKEQ. The CDR3 loop spans 15 amino acids. As DNA, the CDR3 is TGTGCCAGCAGCCAAGGGTTACAGGGGGACTATGGCTACACCTTC. It codes for CASSQGLQGDYGYTF.